This entry lists 5 T cell receptor beta chains sequenced from one sample in a study of OX40 agonist ivuxolimab in advanced cancers. Profiled with immunoSEQ multiplex PCR; TCRdb holds only in-frame clones, not every one. The table has fewer than 65,000 clones, roughly 86% seen once; the top ten hold 0.85% to 1.4%. Sequences were derived from CD4+ or CD8+ T cells sorted from blood, sampled in a trial of the OX40 agonist ivuxolimab. Receptors were obtained from an adult with an advanced solid tumor such as melanoma, head and neck, liver or kidney cancer.

This clone has just a few counts. This chain's CDR3 is CASSVGARNSPLHF. CDR3 coding DNA: TGTGCCAGCAGCGTTGGTGCGAGAAATTCACCCCTCCACTTT. The chain uses TRBV9 and TRBJ1-6; D not certain. The CDR3 sequence is 14 residues long. In germline, CDR1 is SGDLS, CDR2 YYNGEE. Trimming removed 2 bases at V and 7 bases at J, with 10 bases between.

A few counts support this clone. The chain couples TRBV29-1 to TRBJ2-5, with 9 positions matching TRBD2. Trimming at V came to 4 bases and at J to 5 bases, leaving 11 bases not matched to a gene. From germline, CDR1 is SQVTM and CDR2 ANQGSEA. The CDR3 length is 15 residues. CDR3 DNA: TGCAGCGTTGGTATAGCGGGAGTGAGTGTCGAGACCCAGTACTTC. It specifies CSVGIAGVSVETQYF.

The V call is TRBV6-6, the J call TRBJ2-2, with D possibly matching TRBD2 (6 bases). CDR3 length: 13 residues. V was clipped by 6 bases and J by 13 bases, with 18 bases between them. Germline V gene lookup returns CDR1 MNHNY and CDR2 SVGAGI (reference sequence). CDR3 residues: CASSPTLVGGLFF. The CDR3 DNA sequence: TGTGCCAGCAGCCCGACGCTGGTGGGAGGGCTGTTTTTT.

This sequence joins TRBV19 and TRBJ2-5, with TRBD2 matching over 13 bases. After removal of 2 bases from V and 3 bases from J, the junction contained 0 bases not matched to a gene. This CDR3 region has 15 residues. The germline V gene has CDR1 LNHDA and CDR2 SQIVND (reference sequence). The CDR3 loop reads CASSITSGREETQYF. Written as DNA, the CDR3 is TGTGCCAGTAGTATAACTAGCGGGAGGGAAGAGACCCAGTACTTC.

V and J are TRBV18 and TRBJ2-1, with 7 positions matching TRBD1. V gave up 5 bases and J gave up 4 bases; unmatched junction bases: 5. The CDR3 is 14 amino acids. From germline, CDR1 is KGHSH and CDR2 LQKENI. CDR3 coding DNA: TGTGCCAGCTCATCTACAGGGGAGTACAATGAGCAGTTCTTC. Its translation is CASSSTGEYNEQFF.